The 14 T cell receptor beta chains below all came from one sample that was sequenced in a study of Tregs in tolerant kidney transplant recipients. Assay: immunoSEQ multiplex PCR; the TCRdb copy retains only in-frame clones and omits some. The sample includes 120,000 or so clones, roughly nine tenths seen only once; the top ten take roughly 0.63%. The sample taken for sequencing was CD4+ T cells from blood. The receptor set was obtained from a human donor in good health.

The CDR3 nucleotides are TGTGCCAGCAGTGAAACGAGGGGACTAGATACGCAGTATTTT. The encoded protein is CASSETRGLDTQYF. The J gene is TRBJ2-3, the V gene TRBV2, with D tentatively TRBD2 (6 bases). From germline, CDR1 is SNHLY and CDR2 FYNNEI. The CDR3 contains 14 residues. Trimming left V 2 bases short and J 5 bases short, with 11 bases between.

The chain combines TRBV29-1 with TRBJ2-3, with 10 bases fitting TRBD1. The CDR3 is made up of 12 amino acids. The trim removed 6 bases at V and 4 bases at J, leaving 1 base unmatched. Germline V gene sequence: CDR1 SQVTM, CDR2 ANQGSEA. The DNA for the CDR3 is TGCAGCGTGGGGACAGGGGCAGATACGCAGTATTTT. Encoded protein: CSVGTGADTQYF.

The table lists this clone with a few counts. The chain couples TRBV5-1 to TRBJ2-2, with a possible D match to TRBD2 (7 bases). Trimming stripped 7 bases from V and 7 bases from J, with 20 bases between. Germline loops: CDR1 SGHRS, CDR2 YFSETQ. There are 15 residues in the CDR3. The DNA for the CDR3 is TGCGCCAGCCACCGTACGGGGGGCTCAGGCGGGGAGCTGTTTTTT. It is translated as CASHRTGGSGGELFF.

The chain uses TRBV6-1 and TRBJ2-1; 10 positions agree with TRBD1. This CDR3 region has 15 residues. The V segment lost 6 bases and the J segment 1 base; nucleotides outside the gene matches: 3. Germline V gives CDR1 MNHNS, CDR2 SASEGT. The CDR3 sequence: CASRPGQGSYNEQFF. CDR3 coding DNA: TGTGCCAGCAGGCCGGGACAGGGGTCCTACAATGAGCAGTTCTTC.

The V gene is TRBV25-1, the J gene TRBJ1-2; 11 bases map to TRBD1. Germline V gene lookup returns CDR1 MGHDK and CDR2 SYGVNS. The CDR3 has 16 amino acids. The trim removed 6 bases at V and 3 bases at J, leaving 9 bases unmatched. CDR3 bases: TGTGCCAGCAGACTCGAGGGGACAGGGGGATACTATGGCTACACCTTC. This gives the protein CASRLEGTGGYYGYTF.

The rearrangement uses TRBV5-1 and TRBJ1-2; weak D call: TRBD1 (5 bases). The V end lost 2 bases, the J end lost 4 bases, and 12 bases lay between the germline ends. CDR1 is SGHRS and CDR2 is YFSETQ in the germline V gene. This CDR3 is built from 14 residues. The CDR3 spells CASSLGVSGYGYTF. The CDR3 DNA reads TGCGCCAGCAGCTTAGGGGTCTCCGGCTATGGCTACACCTTC.

V is TRBV18 and J is TRBJ2-5; 12 bases match TRBD2. The CDR3 runs 16 residues. V shed 3 bases, J shed 1 base, and the junction held 3 bases outside the gene matches. Germline CDR1 reads KGHSH; CDR2 reads LQKENI. The CDR3 here is CASSPGLAGIQETQYF. The CDR3 nucleotides read TGTGCCAGCTCACCCGGACTAGCGGGAATCCAAGAGACCCAGTACTTC.

This chain links TRBV7-6 with TRBJ2-1, with D maybe TRBD2 (6 bases). V was clipped by 0 bases and J by 5 bases, with 11 bases between them. The germline V gene encodes CDR1 SGHVS and CDR2 FNYEAQ. The CDR3 runs to 15 residues. The CDR3 DNA is TGTGCCAGCAGCTTAGCACTAGCAACGAACAATGAGCAGTTCTTC. Its translation is CASSLALATNNEQFF.

The CDR3 protein is CASSFNRGNTIYF. The CDR3 DNA reads TGTGCCAGCAGCTTTAACAGGGGAAACACCATATATTTT. V is TRBV5-4 and J is TRBJ1-3; possible D gene TRBD1, 5 bases. With 2 bases removed from V and 4 bases from J, the gap between germline ends came to 7 bases. This CDR3 contains 13 residues. CDR1 is SGHNT, CDR2 YYREEE, per germline (reference sequence). Full variable domain (missing parts from reference TRBV5-4 and TRBJ1-3): ETGVTQSPTHLIKTRGQQVTLRCSSQSGHNTVSWYQQALGQGPQFIFQYYREEENGRGNFPPRFSGLQFPNYSSELNVNALELDDSALYLCASSFNRGNTIYFGEGSWLTVV.

The chain carries TRBV6-1 and TRBJ2-5; 7 positions match TRBD1. V dropped 4 bases and J dropped 1; count of bases not matched to a gene: 6. The CDR3 is made up of 15 amino acids. The V gene's germline CDR1 is MNHNS and CDR2 SASEGT. In DNA form, the CDR3 reads TGTGCCAGCAGTGGGGACAGTTCCCTCCAAGAGACCCAGTACTTC. This gives the protein CASSGDSSLQETQYF.

The chain combines TRBV7-6 with TRBJ2-5, with 10 bases that match TRBD2. CDR3 length: 15 amino acids. The J segment lost 5 bases and the V segment lost 1 base, leaving 4 bases of the junction unmatched. The germline gives CDR1 SGHVS, CDR2 FNYEAQ. DNA for the CDR3: TGTGCCAGCAGCTTAGTGGGTAGCGGGAGGGAGACCCAGTACTTC. Translation gives CASSLVGSGRETQYF.

This chain joins TRBV9 and TRBJ2-3, with D unresolved. This CDR3 region has 13 residues. Trimming removed 6 bases at V and 1 base at J, with 9 bases between. Looked up from germline, CDR1 is SGDLS and CDR2 is YYNGEE. In DNA, the CDR3 is TGTGCCAGCACCCGAACGGGCACAGATACGCAGTATTTT. Amino acid sequence: CASTRTGTDTQYF.

This clone was detected only once. The chain uses TRBV29-1 and TRBJ1-4; no firm D call. V lost 4 bases to trimming and J lost 6 bases, with 12 bases between them. The CDR3 is made up of 13 amino acids. The germline CDR1 and CDR2 sequences are SQVTM and ANQGSEA. This CDR3 reads CSVARGLDEKLFF. The CDR3 DNA follows: TGCAGCGTTGCCAGAGGACTTGATGAAAAACTGTTTTTT. The full variable domain, with the rest looked up from reference TRBV29-1 and TRBJ1-4, is SAVISQKPSRDICQRGTSLTIQCQVDSQVTMMFWYRQQPGQSLTLIATANQGSEATYESGFVIDKFPISRPNLTFSTLTVSNMSPEDSSIYLCSVARGLDEKLFFGSGTQLSVL.

The CDR3 DNA is TGCGCCAGCAGCTCCCCTGAGGGCTACGAGCAGTACTTC. It is translated as CASSSPEGYEQYF. V is TRBV5-1 and J is TRBJ2-7; D is perhaps TRBD2 (5 bases). This CDR3 is built from 13 residues. Germline V lookup: CDR1 SGHRS, CDR2 YFSETQ. V dropped 3 bases and J dropped 3 bases, with 10 bases sitting between them.